This T cell receptor beta chain was sequenced during a study of blood T cells in healthy people across ages. Overall study results and limits: With age, beta diversity per million T cells declined roughly linearly, significantly by 30 to 50.

Comment on this clonotype: Its matching antigen is unknown.

Using a J-beta primer mix together with a sample-barcoded 5' primer, a second PCR was run for about 6 to 11 cycles. Every molecule of cDNA carried a tag from a template-switch adaptor with 12 random nucleotides. TCRdb analysed the 5' RACE reads with MiXCR anew, one entry per CDR3 protein. The sample carries more than 800,000 distinct CDR3 sequences, 45% recorded once. There are 14 residues in the CDR3. V was cut by 1 base and J by 3 bases, with 10 bases left in between. CDR1 and CDR2 from the germline V gene are LGHDT and YNNKEL (reference sequence). The clonotype was recovered from a woman in her fifties or sixties in good health. V and J are TRBV3-1 and TRBJ2-7; unclear D gene. Sequenced sample: blood. In DNA form, the CDR3 reads TGTGCCAGCAGCCAAGGTCCAGGCTACTACGAGCAGTACTTC. The encoded protein is CASSQGPGYYEQYF.